This entry describes one T cell receptor beta chain. This clonotype was observed a few times. Its target antigen remains unknown. No much larger clone exists at a distance of one base, and base qualities are not known. As encoded in the germline V gene, CDR1 is WSHSY while CDR2 is SAAADI. From cysteine to phenylalanine, the CDR3 is 14 amino acids long. The retained sequence is limited to the CDR3, 42 bases, with the frame set at the first base. V trim: 4 bases; J trim: 3 bases; unmatched bases: 3. The TCR beta CDR3 regions were amplified from the RNA transcripts. The first round of RT-PCR for the TCR CDR3 was performed with the HTBI primer set and the Qiagen OneStep RT-PCR kit. Libraries were constructed in a second round of multiplex PCR, after which size selection and purification were performed. Sequencing of the libraries was done on an Illumina HiSeq2000 using paired-end 100 bp reads. The study's own analysis went as follows. SOAPnuke was used to process the raw data, throwing out any read that contained adapters or uncalled bases, had a mean Phred below 15, or lacked an exact constant-primer or identifier match. COPE v1.2.5 was used to merge high-quality paired reads, and clonotypes were defined as unique nucleotide sequences. MiTCR v1.1 was used to align clonotypes to the IMGT TRBV, TRBD and TRBJ reference segments. The analysis was restricted to V-J combinations with a frequency above 0.0001, which together covered around 99% of the repertoires. A TCS score was defined as the ratio of F50 (clonal expansion) to E x V (chaos), with BLOSUM62-based TCRdist applied between CDR3 peptides within each V-J. Welch's t-statistics and random forest reduced some 510 V-J features to 10 to 15, which were used in a naive Bayes classifier (R e1071). In-frame beta chains were kept once TCRdb had trimmed the public reads at Q25 with fastp and called clones with MiXCR. Duplicate CDR3 protein sequences are folded into a single record with the most common DNA and genes. TCRdb, rather than the study authors, made the V and J calls. The sample table records fewer than 450,000 distinct CDR3 sequences; approximately 17% of these occur just once. The ten biggest clones cover 40% of the sample.

The sample comes from a study of T cells in Graves' hyperthyroidism and ophthalmopathy (dated by TCRdb to between 2019 and 2020). For context, the study as a whole: Peripheral blood was sampled at the time of initial diagnosis, prior to any treatment. Thyroid tissue and blood T-cell repertoires from six Graves' hyperthyroidism patients were also compared in the study. Whether ophthalmopathy could be predicted prospectively was tested in an independent validation cohort made up of 18 to 20 hyperthyroidism patients plus 17 patients who later progressed to ophthalmopathy. The paper reports TCR Vbeta CDR3 sequencing of over 130 peripheral blood samples: under 45 ophthalmopathy, about 75 hyperthyroidism and 17 progressor patients. Once sampling was done, hyperthyroidism patients were given methimazole at a starting dose of 30 mg daily, whereas ophthalmopathy patients were given high-dose intravenous methylprednisolone. For training and testing, the 100 or so patients in the discovery cohort were randomly divided in a 7:3 ratio. To identify TCR V-J signatures that set the groups apart, the researchers used a discovery cohort of about a hundred patients, made up of some 41 with Graves' ophthalmopathy and about 60 with stable Graves' hyperthyroidism. Study-wide conclusions, independent of this receptor: No statistical method was used to set the sample size in advance, and investigators knew the group allocation. Blood samples also contained most of the expanded thyroid clonotypes (frequency above 0.001), which suggests that blood repertoires may reflect thyroid immune responses. In cross-validation, a model built on a 13 V-J signature told ophthalmopathy apart from stable hyperthyroidism with approximately 90% sensitivity and roughly 83% specificity, and in testing the same model reached 80%/75%. In validation, progression to ophthalmopathy was predicted by the model with about 70% sensitivity and 72.22% specificity, a median of 6.5 months before onset.

Moderately to severely active disease, a Clinical Activity Score of at least 3, a NOSPECS grade of at least 4, and a duration under 3 months were present in ophthalmopathy patients. Any patient with an uncontrolled infection, another autoimmune disease, pregnancy or lactation was excluded. Diagnoses were established on the basis of clinical symptoms, serum thyroxine and TRAb, thyroid ultrasound, and orbital computed tomography. PBMCs were isolated from about 9.1 ml of fresh peripheral blood by Ficoll-Paque density gradient centrifugation. Total RNA was extracted with Trizol reagent, and quality was checked on an Agilent 2100 Bioanalyzer.

The TCR sequence derives from a man younger than 35 with Graves' ophthalmopathy. Rearrangement joined TRBV10-2 to TRBJ2-4, and 7 junction bases match TRBD1. Specimen: blood. Here is the DNA: TGCGCCAGCAGTGGGGGGACAGACAAAAACATTCAGTACTTC. It translates to CASSGGTDKNIQYF.